These 32 T cell receptor beta chains originate from one sample sequenced in a study of PD-L1 blockade in urothelial cancer. Indicated time point: peripheral blood 6 weeks after treatment start. Data came from immunoSEQ multiplex PCR; TCRdb stores just in-frame clones and leaves some out. The sample includes some 120,000 clones, about 91% of them seen just once. The sample consisted of PBMCs, taken around atezolizumab (anti-PD-L1) treatment. Every receptor here comes from a man in his sixties with urothelial cancer.

The rearrangement joins TRBV15 to TRBJ1-5; tentatively, D is TRBD1 (6 bases). The CDR3 loop spans 13 amino acids. The germline V gene encodes CDR1 LNHNV and CDR2 YYDKDF (reference sequence). Trimming cost V 8 bases and J 7 bases, with 15 bases left between them. The DNA for the CDR3 is TGTGCCACCCGCCGGGCGAGGGGGCAGCCCCAGCATTTT. This translates into CATRRARGQPQHF.

The chain employs TRBV14 and TRBJ2-2; 9 nucleotides align to TRBD1. J gave up 4 bases and V 3 bases, and 6 bases lay outside the gene matches. Germline V gene lookup returns CDR1 SGHDN and CDR2 FVKESK. This CDR3 is 16 amino acids long. As DNA, the CDR3 is TGTGCCAGCAGCCAGGGGACAGGGTTCATCACCGGGGAGCTGTTTTTT. Translated, it gives CASSQGTGFITGELFF.

V and J are TRBV2 and TRBJ2-1; a possible D gene is TRBD1 (5 bases). Per the germline V gene, CDR1 is SNHLY and CDR2 is FYNNEI. V dropped 3 bases and J dropped 4 bases, with 10 bases sitting between them. The CDR3 consists of 14 residues. CDR3 DNA: TGTGCCAGCAGTGACCGAGACAGATACAATGAGCAGTTCTTC. Amino acids: CASSDRDRYNEQFF.

Here the CDR3 reads CASSLNYGRGGYEQYF. The CDR3 DNA reads as TGTGCCAGCAGCTTAAATTATGGGCGGGGGGGCTACGAGCAGTACTTC. This chain links TRBV7-2 with TRBJ2-7, with TRBD2 matching 9 bases. Germline lookup yields CDR1 SGHTA and CDR2 FQGNSA. V gave up 2 bases and J gave up 3 bases; unmatched junction bases: 8. The length of the CDR3 is 16 residues. The full variable domain, in which reference TRBV7-2 and TRBJ2-7 provide the parts outside the CDR3, is GAGVSQSPSNKVTEKGKDVELRCDPISGHTALYWYRQSLGQGLEFLIYFQGNSAPDKSGLPSDRFSAERTGGSVSTLTIQRTQQEDSAVYLCASSLNYGRGGYEQYFGPGTRLTVT.

This chain uses TRBV10-1 with TRBJ2-1, with D perhaps TRBD1 (5 bases). CDR3 length: 14 amino acids. V was pared by 3 bases and J by 0 bases, with 6 bases between. In germline, CDR1 is WNHNN, CDR2 SYGVQD (reference sequence). CDR3 loop: CASSDDSSYNEQFF. CDR3 coding DNA: TGCGCCAGCAGTGACGACAGCTCCTACAATGAGCAGTTCTTC.

This chain links TRBV7-2 with TRBJ2-1; 9 positions match TRBD2. Germline V gene data show CDR1 as SGHTA and CDR2 as FQGNSA. The CDR3 has 14 residues. Trimming at V came to 11 bases and at J to 7 bases, leaving 12 bases not matched to a gene. The CDR3 nucleotides are TGTGCCTCGTCTTCTAGCGGGAACGTTAATGAGCAGTTCTTC. It is translated as CASSSSGNVNEQFF. The whole variable domain, filled in from reference TRBV7-2 and TRBJ2-1, reads GAGVSQSPSNKVTEKGKDVELRCDPISGHTALYWYRQSLGQGLEFLIYFQGNSAPDKSGLPSDRFSAERTGGSVSTLTIQRTQQEDSAVYLCASSSSGNVNEQFFGPGTRLTVL.

V gene TRBV7-2 combines with J gene TRBJ2-5; no clear D. The germline V and J ends were trimmed by 4 bases and 1 base, with 10 bases remaining between them. Germline V gives CDR1 SGHTA, CDR2 FQGNSA. The CDR3 extends over 14 amino acids. CDR3 region: CASSYLDTQETQYF. CDR3 nucleotides: TGTGCCAGCAGCTACCTTGACACCCAAGAGACCCAGTACTTC.

V usage is TRBV4-3 and J usage is TRBJ1-4, with a possible D match to TRBD1 (5 bases). CDR1 is LGHNA, CDR2 YSLEER, per germline. V shed 0 bases and J shed 7 bases, with 15 bases lying between them. This CDR3 comprises 16 residues. The CDR3 DNA is TGCGCCAGCAGCCAAGACTGGCAGGGAATAGGTGAAAAACTGTTTTTT. Its translation is CASSQDWQGIGEKLFF.

The chain uses TRBV5-8 and TRBJ1-3; 8 bases match TRBD1. This CDR3 spans 15 amino acids. Germline-derived CDR1 and CDR2 are SGHTS and YDEGEE. V was pared by 2 bases and J by 4 bases, with 5 bases of the junction left unmatched. CDR3 DNA: TGTGCCAGCAGCTTTGGGGACAGGTTCGGAAACACCATATATTTT. It is translated as CASSFGDRFGNTIYF.

The chain recombines TRBV19 with TRBJ1-2, with D unclear. Germline-derived CDR1 and CDR2 are LNHDA and SQIVND (reference sequence). The V end lost 1 base, the J end lost 3 bases, and 6 bases lay between the germline ends. The CDR3 sequence is 13 residues long. CDR3 protein: CASSIGRDYGYTF. CDR3 nucleotides: TGTGCCAGTAGTATAGGGAGGGACTATGGCTACACCTTC.

V and J are TRBV4-1 and TRBJ2-1; D might be TRBD2 (5 bases). This CDR3 comprises 12 residues. V lost 0 bases, J lost 9 bases, and 6 bases lay in between. Germline CDR1 is MGHRA and CDR2 is YSYEKL. The chain's CDR3 is CASSQDRGEQFF. CDR3 nucleotide sequence: TGCGCCAGCAGCCAAGATCGGGGTGAGCAGTTCTTC.

This chain uses TRBV7-3 with TRBJ2-1, with D possibly TRBD2 on 6 matching bases. The germline gives CDR1 SGHTA, CDR2 FQGTGA. This CDR3 has 13 amino acids. V was cut by 5 bases and J by 4 bases, with 9 bases left in between. CDR3 nucleotides: TGTGCCAGCAGCCTCGGGACTTACAATGAGCAGTTCTTC. Encoded protein: CASSLGTYNEQFF.

This clone was detected a few times. The rearrangement joins TRBV20-1 to TRBJ1-2; D might be TRBD1 (5 bases). CDR1 DFQATT and CDR2 SNEGSKA come from the germline V gene (reference sequence). The V and J ends lost 7 bases and 0 bases respectively, with 6 bases between them. The CDR3 has 11 amino acids. The CDR3 DNA reads TGCAGTGAGGGGACTAACTATGGCTACACCTTC. It codes for CSEGTNYGYTF.

In DNA form, the CDR3 reads TGTGCCTGGAGTAAGACAGGGGTTCCCTACGAGCAGTACTTC. It encodes CAWSKTGVPYEQYF. J is TRBJ2-7 and V is TRBV30, with 8 nucleotides matching TRBD1. Trimming took 2 bases from V and 2 from J; bases not matched to a gene: 5. CDR1 and CDR2 (germline): GTSNPN, SVGIG (reference sequence). CDR3 length equals 14 residues.

The rearrangement joins TRBV4-2 to TRBJ2-7; 11 bases match TRBD1. CDR1 and CDR2 from the germline V gene are LGHNA and YNFKEQ. V lost 0 bases and J lost 11; bases outside the gene matches: 6. The CDR3 consists of 14 residues. CDR3 in DNA: TGTGCCAGCAGCCAAGATCAGGGACAGGGGGTTAAGTACTTC. This gives the protein CASSQDQGQGVKYF.

The V and J genes are TRBV11-2 and TRBJ1-3; D may be TRBD1 (6 bases). CDR1 and CDR2 (germline): SGHAT, FQNNGV. The CDR3 consists of 13 residues. The ends were cut back, 4 bases at V and 4 bases at J, with 8 bases in the middle. The CDR3 loop reads CASSSGQGNTIYF. The DNA of the CDR3 is TGTGCCAGCAGCTCTGGACAGGGAAACACCATATATTTT.

J is TRBJ1-3 and V is TRBV19; unclear D gene. The germline V gene encodes CDR1 LNHDA and CDR2 SQIVND (reference sequence). Trimming stripped 8 bases from V and 2 bases from J, with 13 bases between. The CDR3 has 14 residues. The CDR3 loop reads CASDSGLTGNTIYF. The CDR3 nucleotides read TGTGCCAGTGACTCCGGGTTGACTGGAAACACCATATATTTT.

The chain carries TRBV6-5 and TRBJ2-7, with TRBD1 identical over 7 bases. Germline lookup yields CDR1 MNHEY and CDR2 SVGAGI. V shed 7 bases, J shed 3 bases, and the junction held 6 bases outside the gene matches. CDR3 length equals 13 residues. The CDR3 region is CASMTGSLYEQYF. CDR3 DNA sequence: TGTGCCAGCATGACAGGGTCCCTCTACGAGCAGTACTTC.

This chain links TRBV4-3 with TRBJ2-7; TRBD2 is a possible D gene (6 bases). Germline CDR1 reads LGHNA; CDR2 reads YSLEER. The CDR3 covers 16 residues. V lost 2 bases, J lost 4 bases, and 18 bases lay in between. CDR3 bases: TGCGCCAGCAGCCAATCCACACCGGGACTGAGATACGAGCAGTACTTC. Translation: CASSQSTPGLRYEQYF.

The V call is TRBV11-1, the J call TRBJ1-1; D is unclear. This CDR3 has 13 amino acids. The ends were cut back, 4 bases at V and 0 bases at J, with 6 bases in the middle. CDR1 is SGHAT and CDR2 is FQDESV in the germline V gene (reference sequence). The CDR3 region is CASSSSMNTEAFF. In DNA, the CDR3 is TGTGCCAGCAGCTCGTCTATGAACACTGAAGCTTTCTTT.

The chain combines TRBV5-1 with TRBJ2-5; TRBD1 is a possible D gene (6 bases). With 3 bases removed from V and 5 bases from J, the gap between germline ends came to 14 bases. CDR3 length: 14 residues. Germline V gene lookup returns CDR1 SGHRS and CDR2 YFSETQ. The DNA of the CDR3 is TGCGCCAGCAGCTCCACCGGGACACCGGAGACCCAGTACTTC. Translation gives CASSSTGTPETQYF.

This clone has more than one count but fewer than ten. The chain joins TRBV29-1 to TRBJ2-7; D ambiguous. CDR1 SQVTM and CDR2 ANQGSEA come from the germline V gene. Trimming cost V 6 bases and J 6 bases, with 12 bases left between them. This CDR3 comprises 11 residues. In DNA form, the CDR3 reads TGCAGCGTGCCCCCAGGCCCCGAGCAGTACTTC. Its protein is CSVPPGPEQYF.

This chain joins TRBV25-1 and TRBJ2-1, with D tentatively TRBD1 (5 bases). The V gene lost 4 bases and the J gene lost 3 bases, with 13 bases spanning the gap. Germline V gene data show CDR1 as MGHDK and CDR2 as SYGVNS. The CDR3 length is 15 residues. This chain's CDR3 is CASSAPGSVYNEQFF. DNA of the CDR3: TGTGCCAGCAGTGCCCCAGGGTCTGTCTACAATGAGCAGTTCTTC.

The J gene is TRBJ2-1, the V gene TRBV27, with 11 bases aligning to TRBD2. V was clipped by 0 bases and J by 4 bases; unmatched bases: 5. The V gene's germline CDR1 is MNHEY and CDR2 SMNVEV (reference sequence). This CDR3 is built from 17 residues. The CDR3 DNA is TGTGCCAGCAGTTTATCACCCGGGACTAGCGGATACAATGAGCAGTTCTTC. As protein: CASSLSPGTSGYNEQFF.

The V call is TRBV19, the J call TRBJ2-5; no firm D call. V was trimmed by 7 bases and J by 0 bases, leaving 3 bases between them. The CDR3 has 11 amino acids. From germline, CDR1 is LNHDA and CDR2 SQIVND (reference sequence). The CDR3, as DNA: TGTGCCAGTACAGACCAAGAGACCCAGTACTTC. Its translation: CASTDQETQYF.

The chain recombines TRBV19 with TRBJ1-4; maybe TRBD1 (6 bases). Germline CDR1 is LNHDA and CDR2 is SQIVND (reference sequence). The CDR3 contains 15 residues. Between the trimmed V and J ends, which lost 7 bases and 6 bases, there was a span of 18 bases. CDR3 amino acids: CASTLGRGADEKLFF. In DNA, the CDR3 is TGTGCCAGTACCCTAGGCCGGGGGGCGGATGAAAAACTGTTTTTT.

For the CDR3, the DNA is TGCGCCAGCAGCATCCAGGGTAGGGCTGAAGCTTTCTTT. It yields the protein CASSIQGRAEAFF. The chain is built from TRBV5-1 and TRBJ1-1; a possible D gene is TRBD1 (5 bases). CDR3 length: 13 amino acids. V lost 4 bases and J lost 6, with 13 bases in between. Germline values: CDR1 SGHRS, CDR2 YFSETQ. Variable domain in full (rest from reference TRBV5-1 and TRBJ1-1): KAGVTQTPRYLIKTRGQQVTLSCSPISGHRSVSWYQQTPGQGLQFLFEYFSETQRNKGNFPGRFSGRQFSNSRSEMNVSTLELGDSALYLCASSIQGRAEAFFGQGTRLTVV.

The rearrangement links TRBV6-5 to TRBJ2-1; 10 bases agree with TRBD2. CDR3 length: 15 amino acids. Germline V CDR1 and CDR2: MNHEY, SVGAGI. Unmatched junction bases numbered 6, after V lost 4 bases and J lost 6 bases. CDR3 in DNA: TGTGCCAGCAGTTCTCCTAGCGGGAGTGGCAATGAGCAGTTCTTC. This translates into CASSSPSGSGNEQFF.

The chain links TRBV5-5 to TRBJ2-5; 10 positions match TRBD1. Germline V gene lookup returns CDR1 SGHKS and CDR2 YYEKEE (reference sequence). This CDR3 has 16 residues. With V trimmed by 4 bases and J by 1 base, 7 bases remained unmatched. The CDR3 is CASSQRTGGPQETQYF. The CDR3 region has the DNA TGTGCCAGCAGCCAACGGACAGGGGGTCCCCAAGAGACCCAGTACTTC.

This chain joins TRBV7-2 and TRBJ2-7; D is uncertain. Germline V lookup: CDR1 SGHTA, CDR2 FQGNSA. The CDR3 contains 12 residues. Between the trimmed V and J ends, which lost 0 bases and 4 bases, there was a span of 4 bases. The CDR3 DNA is TGTGCCAGCAGCTTAGCGAGGTACGAGCAGTACTTC. This encodes CASSLARYEQYF. Combining the CDR3 with reference TRBV7-2 and TRBJ2-7 gives the whole variable domain GAGVSQSPSNKVTEKGKDVELRCDPISGHTALYWYRQSLGQGLEFLIYFQGNSAPDKSGLPSDRFSAERTGGSVSTLTIQRTQQEDSAVYLCASSLARYEQYFGPGTRLTVT.

The CDR3 sequence is CASSETYSGNTIYF. The CDR3 DNA reads as TGCGCCAGCAGCGAAACATACTCTGGAAACACCATATATTTT. This chain links TRBV4-3 with TRBJ1-3; D is uncertain. V shed 5 bases and J shed 0 bases, with 8 bases lying between them. CDR1 and CDR2 from the germline V gene are LGHNA and YSLEER. The CDR3 is made up of 14 amino acids.

Only a few counts were recorded for this clone. The CDR3 sequence: CAWSAGGNSGNTIYF. The CDR3 DNA reads TGTGCCTGGAGTGCTGGGGGCAATTCTGGAAACACCATATATTTT. The V call is TRBV30, the J call TRBJ1-3, with D possibly being TRBD1 (6 bases). V was pared by 1 base and J by 1 base, with 11 bases between. The CDR3 sequence is 15 residues long. Germline lookup yields CDR1 GTSNPN and CDR2 SVGIG (reference sequence).